This TCR beta chain is drawn from a study of CD8 T cells in Susac syndrome. Broader study findings: Only a relatively small number of individuals were included in the TCR sequencing and HLA analysis.

The authors negatively isolated CD8+ and CD4+ T cells and FACS-enriched TEMRA cells. In regard to this clonotype: The antigen is not known.

V was clipped by 3 bases and J by 9 bases; unmatched bases: 8. There are 13 residues in the CDR3. Germline assignment: CDR1 DFQATT and CDR2 SNEGSKA (reference sequence). RNA was extracted with the RNeasy kit, and a quantity of about 0.45 to 1 ug was reverse transcribed using random hexamers. An immunoSEQ multiplex PCR amplified TCR beta CDR3 over 54 Vbeta and 13 Jbeta. Each CDR3 protein gets one entry after TCRdb re-called the immunoSEQ multiplex PCR reads with MiXCR. The sample lists hundreds of thousands of distinct CDR3 sequences, around 93% seen once, with around 0.07% in the top ten. J is TRBJ1-5 and V is TRBV20-1; 7 bases are a match to TRBD1. Material for sequencing was CD4+ T cells from PBMCs. The receptor was isolated from a human donor with multiple sclerosis. CDR3 nucleotide sequence: TGCAGTGCTAGGCCCCCGACAGGGCGGCCCCAGCATTTT. Its protein is CSARPPTGRPQHF.